This TCR beta chain was found in a study of blood T cell repertoires in COVID-19. Profiling relied on immunoSEQ multiplex PCR, and the TCRdb table lists in-frame clones only, not all of them. Of about half a million clones in the sample, approximately 86% were seen once. Cohort assignment relied on participant-reported clinical history. This CDR3 spans 16 amino acids. Germline V lookup: CDR1 LNHNV, CDR2 YYDKDF (reference sequence). The V end lost 0 bases, the J end lost 1 base, and 13 bases lay between the germline ends. The receptor's source is a woman aged 60-75 years who had recovered from COVID-19. The chain is built from TRBV15 and TRBJ2-7; a possible D gene is TRBD1 (6 bases). The sequencing sample was made of PBMCs or T cells enriched from blood (not recorded which). CDR3 residues: CATSRDRGHTSYEQYF. The CDR3 DNA is TGTGCCACCAGCAGAGATCGGGGACACACTTCCTACGAGCAGTACTTC.